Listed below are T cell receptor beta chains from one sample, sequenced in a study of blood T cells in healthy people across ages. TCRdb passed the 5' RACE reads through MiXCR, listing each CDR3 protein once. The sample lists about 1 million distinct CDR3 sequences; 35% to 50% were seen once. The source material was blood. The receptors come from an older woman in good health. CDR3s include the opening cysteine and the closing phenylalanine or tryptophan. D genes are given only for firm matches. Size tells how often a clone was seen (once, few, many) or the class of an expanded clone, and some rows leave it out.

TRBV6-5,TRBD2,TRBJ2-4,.,TGTGCCAGCAGTTACTCGGCACTAGCGGGAGCTCCAGCCAAAAACATTCAGTACTTC,CASSYSALAGAPAKNIQYF
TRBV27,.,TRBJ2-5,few,TGTGCCAGCAGTTTTGCAGGGATGAAGACCCAGTACTTC,CASSFAGMKTQYF
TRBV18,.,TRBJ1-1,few,TGTGCCAGCTCACCACCCTGGCGGAACACTGAAGCTTTCTTT,CASSPPWRNTEAFF
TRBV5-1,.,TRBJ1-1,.,TGCGCCAGCAGCTTGGAAACCCAGGGTTGGACTGAAGCTTTCTTT,CASSLETQGWTEAFF
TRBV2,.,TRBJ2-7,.,TGTGCCAGCGGTAACTTACTTGGGGCCCAGTACTTC,CASGNLLGAQYF
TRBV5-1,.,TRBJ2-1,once,TGCGCCAGCAGCTCCACTGGCGGGAACTCCTACAATGAGCAGTTCTTC,CASSSTGGNSYNEQFF
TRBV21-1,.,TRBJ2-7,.,TGTGCCAGCAGCGGCCGGTCGCAGGGGGCGCCGAAGTCCTACGAGCAGTACTTC,CASSGRSQGAPKSYEQYF
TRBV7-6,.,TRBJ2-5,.,TGTGCCAGCAGCTTACTTAGTGCCGGTGAAGAGACCCAGTACTTC,CASSLLSAGEETQYF
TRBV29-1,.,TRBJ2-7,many,TGCAGCGCCGTCGACCATCCCGAGCAGTACTTC,CSAVDHPEQYF
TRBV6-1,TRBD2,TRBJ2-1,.,TGTGCCAGCAGCACCGGGACTAGCGGGAGCTGGAGCTCCTACAATGAGCAGTTCTTC,CASSTGTSGSWSSYNEQFF
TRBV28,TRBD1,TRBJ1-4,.,TGTGCCAGCAGGAGGACAGGAGCAGGTGAAAAACTGTTTTTT,CASRRTGAGEKLFF
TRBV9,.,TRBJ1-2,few,TGTGCCAGCAGCGTACAAAGGGGCTACACCTTC,CASSVQRGYTF
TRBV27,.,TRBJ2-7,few,TGTGCCAGCAGGGGCAGGGGGGGCTACGAGCAGTACTTC,CASRGRGGYEQYF
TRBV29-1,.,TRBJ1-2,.,TGCAGCGTTGAAGATCGGACCAGCTATGGCTACACCTTC,CSVEDRTSYGYTF
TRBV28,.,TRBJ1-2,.,TGTGCCAGCAGTTTATTCAATGGCTACACCTTC,CASSLFNGYTF
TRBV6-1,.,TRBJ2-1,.,TGTGCCAGCAGTTCGCAAAACTCGCAGGGCTACAATGAGCAGTTCTTC,CASSSQNSQGYNEQFF
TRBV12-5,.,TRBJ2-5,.,TGTGCTAGTGGCCCCGAGGGCCTTGGGGAGACCCAGTACTTC,CASGPEGLGETQYF
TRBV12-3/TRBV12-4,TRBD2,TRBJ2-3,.,TGTGCCAGCTCCTACGTTGGCGGGAGGGTTGATACGCAGTATTTT,CASSYVGGRVDTQYF
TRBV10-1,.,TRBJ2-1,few,TGCGCCAGCCCCCTGACTTTCACGGGCTACAATGAGCAGTTCTTC,CASPLTFTGYNEQFF
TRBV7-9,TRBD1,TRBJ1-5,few,TGTGCCAGCAGCTCAACCGGGACAGGGAATCAGCCCCAGCATTTT,CASSSTGTGNQPQHF
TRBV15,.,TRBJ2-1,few,TGTGCCACCAGCAGGGACACGTACAATGAGCAGTTCTTC,CATSRDTYNEQFF
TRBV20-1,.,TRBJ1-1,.,TGCAGTGCTACAGGGGTAGGGGACACTGAAGCTTTCTTT,CSATGVGDTEAFF
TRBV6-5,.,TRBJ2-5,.,TGTGCCAGCAGCCCGAGCGTTTTCGAAGAGACCCAGTACTTC,CASSPSVFEETQYF
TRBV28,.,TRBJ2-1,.,TGTGCCAGCGCCCGCGGCCCTCACTCATCCTACAATGAGCAGTTCTTC,CASARGPHSSYNEQFF
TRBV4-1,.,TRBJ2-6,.,TGCGCCAGCAGCCAAGGAGGAGGGAAAATCAGCTCTGGGGCCAACGTCCTGACTTTC,CASSQGGGKISSGANVLTF
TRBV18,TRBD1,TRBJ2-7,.,TGTGCCAGCTCACCGCGACAGGGGATGTACGAGCAGTACTTC,CASSPRQGMYEQYF
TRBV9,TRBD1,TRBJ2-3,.,TGTGCCAGCAGCCCCACCGGGACAGCCCCAGATACGCAGTATTTT,CASSPTGTAPDTQYF
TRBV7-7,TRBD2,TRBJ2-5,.,TGTGCCAGCAGCCCAGGACTAGCGGGAGGGCCGATAGAGACCCAGTACTTC,CASSPGLAGGPIETQYF
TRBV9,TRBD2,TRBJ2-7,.,TGTGCCAGCAGCGTAGGGACTAGCCCATCCTACGAGCAGTACTTC,CASSVGTSPSYEQYF
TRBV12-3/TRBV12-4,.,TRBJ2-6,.,TGTGCCAGCACCCAGCGACAACACTCTGGGGCCAACGTCCTGACTTTC,CASTQRQHSGANVLTF
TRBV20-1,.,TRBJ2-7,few,TGCAGTGCTAGAGTGTCAGGGACCCGCTACGAGCAGTACTTC,CSARVSGTRYEQYF
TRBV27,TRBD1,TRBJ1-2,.,TGTGCCAGCAGTTTACAGACAGGGGGCAGTGGCTACACCTTC,CASSLQTGGSGYTF
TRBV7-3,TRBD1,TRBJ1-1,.,TGTGCCAGCAGCCCCGGGACAGGGAATTTTGAAGCTTTCTTT,CASSPGTGNFEAFF
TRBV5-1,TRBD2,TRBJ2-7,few,TGCGCCAGCAGCGCCTTCAAGGGACTAGCGGGAGACTACGAGCAGTACTTC,CASSAFKGLAGDYEQYF
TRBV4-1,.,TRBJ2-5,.,TGCACCAGCAGTCACTCCGGGACCCGGGTGTCGGGGACCCAGTACTTC,CTSSHSGTRVSGTQYF
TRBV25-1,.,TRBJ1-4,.,TGTGCCAGCAGTGAGGCGACAACTAATGAAAAACTGTTTTTT,CASSEATTNEKLFF
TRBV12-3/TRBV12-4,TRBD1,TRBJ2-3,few,TGTGCCAGCAGTTACAGGGGTGCGCAGTATTTT,CASSYRGAQYF
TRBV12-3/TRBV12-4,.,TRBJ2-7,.,TGTGCCAACAGAACAGGGAGGGAGCAGTACTTC,CANRTGREQYF
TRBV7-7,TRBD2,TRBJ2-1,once,TGTGCCAGCAGCTTAGTCTCCGGGACTAGCGGGGAAGATAATGAGCAGTTCTTC,CASSLVSGTSGEDNEQFF
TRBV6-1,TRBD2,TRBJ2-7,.,TGTGCCAGCAGTGAGGGGGCCCCGGGACTAGCGGGAGGCTACGAGCAGTACTTC,CASSEGAPGLAGGYEQYF
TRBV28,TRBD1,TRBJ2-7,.,TGTGCCAGCAGTCCCCGGCCAGGGGGCTTAATCCAGTACTTC,CASSPRPGGLIQYF
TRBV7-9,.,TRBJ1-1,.,TGTGCCAGCAGCTTCCCGGGCTGGGACGGGCATGAAGCTTTCTTT,CASSFPGWDGHEAFF
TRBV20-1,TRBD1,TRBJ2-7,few,TGCAGTGCAAGGATACATACAGGGGGTGGCGAGCAGTACTTC,CSARIHTGGGEQYF
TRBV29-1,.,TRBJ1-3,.,TGCAGCGTTCAACGGACAGCCTCTGGAAACACCATATATTTT,CSVQRTASGNTIYF
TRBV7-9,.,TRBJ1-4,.,TGTGCCAGCAGCTCAGATGAAAAACTGTTTTTT,CASSSDEKLFF
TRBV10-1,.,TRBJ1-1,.,TGCGCCAGCAGTGGAAACGCGGGTGAAGCTTTCTTT,CASSGNAGEAFF
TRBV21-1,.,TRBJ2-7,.,TGTGCCAGCAGCGGCAGCATAACCTACGAGCAGTACTTC,CASSGSITYEQYF
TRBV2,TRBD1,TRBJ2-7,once,TGTGCCAGCAGTAGGGAGACAGGGAACTACGAGCAGTACTTC,CASSRETGNYEQYF